A single T cell receptor (beta chain) is shown here with its context. Antigen: not known. The V and J ends lost 1 base and 1 base respectively, with 10 bases between them. CDR1 is SGHAT, CDR2 FQNNGV, per germline. The CDR3 covers 15 residues. The data belong to a study of T cell repertoires in cytomegalovirus infection. The wider study: In the study, CMV epitopes included recently identified HLA-C-restricted and well-studied HLA-B-restricted ones. CMV infection plus the matching HLA type was flagged by public TCR beta signatures. Overall study findings and caveats: Within the response measured ex vivo, HLA-C-restricted CMV-specific TCR beta clonotypes were dominant. Cumulative frequency of public TCR beta families picked out carriers of CMV plus the relevant HLA.

TCRdb re-analysed the reads in MiXCR, keeping a single row per CDR3 protein. The sample carries hundreds of thousands of distinct CDR3 sequences, 30% to 40% recorded once. This receptor was taken from a human donor in good health (CMV status not recorded). Some clones in this sample may be carry-over from other donors' samples. This rearrangement joins TRBV11-2 to TRBJ2-5, with TRBD2 as a possible D gene (5 bases). The source material was cultured CD8+ T cells from PBMCs, sampled from culture after CMV antigen stimulation. This chain's CDR3 is CASSLGTRPQETQYF. The CDR3 bases are TGTGCCAGCAGCTTAGGTACTAGACCCCAAGAGACCCAGTACTTC.